The rows below give T cell receptor beta chains drawn from one sample of a study of T cells in Graves' hyperthyroidism and ophthalmopathy. MiXCR was run by TCRdb on the multiplex PCR reads, yielding one entry per CDR3 protein. The table records over 500,000 distinct CDR3 sequences, under 20% of them present only once. The specimen was blood. These receptors all stem from a woman aged 18-30 years with Graves' ophthalmopathy. Both conserved end residues are part of each CDR3.

v_gene | len | CDR3aa
TRBV24-1 | 19 | CATSDLAEGHAPHTDTQYF
TRBV7-9 | 15 | CASSLVADIQETQYF
TRBV4-3 | 14 | CASSQEGMGGTQYF
TRBV5-1 | 14 | CASSLTGFDYGYTF
TRBV24-1 | 12 | CATKPEGETQYF
TRBV6-1 | 17 | CASRTFAGTGASTEAFF
TRBV20-1 | 14 | CSARDLAGGDTQYF
TRBV6-1 | 14 | CASGEGRSSYEQYF
TRBV3-1 | 13 | CASSAKGAGKAFF
TRBV5-1 | 12 | CASSMGDYGYTF
TRBV6-6 | 17 | CASSYSMAIQVNSPLHF
TRBV11-2 | 13 | CASSGTGIVGYTF
TRBV4-1 | 15 | CASSQDLPGGLGYTF
TRBV7-3 | 13 | CASSSILGNEQFF
TRBV20-1 | 14 | CSANPDRDQETQYF
TRBV28 | 16 | CASSFLGLTGVNEQFF